Listed here are 25 T cell receptor beta chains from one sample, sequenced in a study of blood T cell repertoires in COVID-19. This table comes from immunoSEQ multiplex PCR, and its TCRdb copy is limited to in-frame clones, with some not included. This sample has 130,000 to 150,000 clones, with 88% found just once. Source material: peripheral blood. All receptors come from a human donor in a cohort sampled during active COVID-19.

The chain is built from TRBV6-5 and TRBJ2-1, with D perhaps matching TRBD1 (5 bases). Trimming removed 2 bases at V and 5 bases at J, with 10 bases between. CDR1 and CDR2 from the germline V gene are MNHEY and SVGAGI. The CDR3 totals 14 residues. The CDR3 spells CASSYSQGNNEQFF. The CDR3 bases are TGTGCCAGCAGTTACAGTCAGGGCAACAATGAGCAGTTCTTC.

This chain links TRBV4-3 with TRBJ2-7, with 7 bases fitting TRBD1. With 4 bases clipped from V and 3 bases from J, the junction kept 6 bases outside the gene matches. Germline CDR1 reads LGHNA; CDR2 reads YSLEER. This CDR3 spans 14 amino acids. The CDR3 reads CASSLRPGGYEQYF. The CDR3 nucleotides read TGCGCCAGCAGCCTTAGGCCAGGGGGCTACGAGCAGTACTTC.

A few counts support this clone. The J gene is TRBJ2-1, the V gene TRBV5-1; 8 nucleotides align to TRBD2. The V gene end was trimmed by 4 bases and the J gene end by 4 bases; junction bases not matched to a gene: 7. Germline V gives CDR1 SGHRS, CDR2 YFSETQ. CDR3 length equals 15 residues. CDR3 coding DNA: TGCGCCAGCAGCCCTGGCGGGACTAGTTACAATGAGCAGTTCTTC. It yields the protein CASSPGGTSYNEQFF.

The gene calls are TRBV28 and TRBJ2-5; 7 nucleotides agree with TRBD1. The junction had 5 bases not matched to a gene; V was cut back by 6 bases and J by 4 bases. Germline CDR1 and CDR2: MDHEN and SYDVKM. The CDR3 length is 13 residues. The CDR3 sequence: CASRRRGPETQYF. The DNA of the CDR3 is TGTGCCAGCAGGCGAAGGGGGCCAGAGACCCAGTACTTC.

The V and J genes are TRBV28 and TRBJ2-2; TRBD2 matches at 10 bases. CDR3 length: 16 amino acids. Germline trimming cut 2 bases from V and 4 bases from J; bases unmatched to any gene: 4. Germline-derived CDR1 and CDR2 are MDHEN and SYDVKM. As DNA, the CDR3 is TGTGCCAGCAGTTTAAGGGCTAGCGGGGGCACCGGGGAGCTGTTTTTT. It encodes CASSLRASGGTGELFF.

The gene calls are TRBV18 and TRBJ2-5; 7 bases are shared with TRBD1. CDR1 is KGHSH, CDR2 LQKENI, per germline. This CDR3 region has 15 residues. The V and J ends lost 3 bases and 4 bases, in that order; junction bases with no gene match: 8. As DNA, the CDR3 is TGTGCCAGCTCACCCGTCGGGAACAGGGGAGAGACCCAGTACTTC. It translates to CASSPVGNRGETQYF. Looking up the rest from reference TRBV18 and TRBJ2-5 gives the full variable domain: NAGVMQNPRHLVRRRGQEARLRCSPMKGHSHVYWYRQLPEEGLKFMVYLQKENIIDESGMPKERFSAEFPKEGPSILRIQQVVRGDSAAYFCASSPVGNRGETQYFGPGTRLLVL.

The V call is TRBV30, the J call TRBJ1-5, with TRBD1 as a possible D gene (6 bases). The CDR3 length is 16 residues. CDR1 is GTSNPN, CDR2 SVGIG, per germline (reference sequence). V was trimmed by 2 bases and J by 3 bases, leaving 17 bases between them. The CDR3 loop reads CAWSLGARTSNQPQHF. The CDR3 DNA reads TGTGCCTGGAGTCTGGGGGCGCGGACCTCCAATCAGCCCCAGCATTTT.

The genes are TRBV5-4 and TRBJ1-2; 7 nucleotides align to TRBD1. The germline V gene has CDR1 SGHNT and CDR2 YYREEE (reference sequence). V shed 4 bases, J shed 7 bases, and the junction held 16 bases outside the gene matches. The CDR3 runs to 16 residues. In DNA, the CDR3 is TGTGCCAGCAGCAATAATCACCGGGACAGTTTGGGTGGCTACACCTTC. Translation: CASSNNHRDSLGGYTF. Supplemented by reference TRBV5-4 and TRBJ1-2, the full variable domain reads ETGVTQSPTHLIKTRGQQVTLRCSSQSGHNTVSWYQQALGQGPQFIFQYYREEENGRGNFPPRFSGLQFPNYSSELNVNALELDDSALYLCASSNNHRDSLGGYTFGSGTRLTVV.

The chain joins TRBV7-2 to TRBJ1-1; maybe TRBD1 (6 bases). The CDR3 runs to 15 residues. Germline-derived CDR1 and CDR2 are SGHTA and FQGNSA. V lost 0 bases, J lost 4 bases, and 12 bases lay in between. CDR3 region: CASSLARGGSTEAFF. Here the CDR3 DNA reads TGTGCCAGCAGCTTAGCGAGGGGGGGGAGCACTGAAGCTTTCTTT. Filled out from reference TRBV7-2 and TRBJ1-1, the complete variable domain reads GAGVSQSPSNKVTEKGKDVELRCDPISGHTALYWYRQSLGQGLEFLIYFQGNSAPDKSGLPSDRFSAERTGGSVSTLTIQRTQQEDSAVYLCASSLARGGSTEAFFGQGTRLTVV.

The rearrangement uses TRBV11-2 and TRBJ2-7; D is unclear. Germline V CDR1 and CDR2: SGHAT, FQNNGV. Trimming left V 6 bases short and J 4 bases short, with 10 bases between. The CDR3 is made up of 12 amino acids. CDR3 DNA: TGTGCCAGCAGTCGCCTACTTTACGAGCAGTACTTC. This gives the protein CASSRLLYEQYF.

J is TRBJ2-6 and V is TRBV5-1; D unclear. Looked up from germline, CDR1 is SGHRS and CDR2 is YFSETQ. The CDR3 spans 16 residues. The ends were cut back, 4 bases at V and 0 bases at J, with 11 bases in the middle. The CDR3 loop is CASSPRSNSGANVLTF. The CDR3 coding sequence is TGCGCCAGCAGCCCGCGAAGTAACTCTGGGGCCAACGTCCTGACTTTC.

The chain recombines TRBV7-9 with TRBJ1-3; D not resolved. CDR1 SEHNR and CDR2 FQNEAQ come from the germline V gene (reference sequence). The CDR3 runs 15 residues. V shed 0 bases and J shed 4 bases, with 10 bases lying between them. CDR3 coding DNA: TGTGCCAGCAGCTTAGCGCGAGGAATCGGAAACACCATATATTTT. Residues: CASSLARGIGNTIYF. Full variable domain (rest looked up from reference TRBV7-9 and TRBJ1-3): DTGVSQNPRHKITKRGQNVTFRCDPISEHNRLYWYRQTLGQGPEFLTYFQNEAQLEKSRLLSDRFSAERPKGSFSTLEIQRTEQGDSAMYLCASSLARGIGNTIYFGEGSWLTVV.

The rearrangement joins TRBV18 to TRBJ2-7; 10 bases are a match to TRBD2. J was trimmed by 0 bases and V by 5 bases; bases with no gene match: 4. This CDR3 contains 15 residues. The germline V gene has CDR1 KGHSH and CDR2 LQKENI. The CDR3 sequence is CASSGSGGSSYEQYF. CDR3 sequence (DNA): TGTGCCAGCTCAGGTAGCGGGGGGTCCTCCTACGAGCAGTACTTC.

The chain couples TRBV9 to TRBJ1-4; no definite D call. This CDR3 region has 15 residues. Trimming removed 2 bases from V and 5 bases from J, with 13 bases in between. CDR1 and CDR2 (germline): SGDLS, YYNGEE. DNA of the CDR3: TGTGCCAGCAGCGTTAACCCGGGAGGGAATGAAAAACTGTTTTTT. This gives the protein CASSVNPGGNEKLFF.

The chain links TRBV9 to TRBJ1-1, with 11 bases matching TRBD1. Germline V gene lookup returns CDR1 SGDLS and CDR2 YYNGEE. This CDR3 comprises 15 residues. V dropped 4 bases and J dropped 5; count of bases not matched to a gene: 7. The CDR3 loop is CASSIGQGARTEAFF. CDR3 in DNA: TGTGCCAGCAGCATCGGACAGGGGGCAAGGACTGAAGCTTTCTTT.

This clone has just a few counts. This chain joins TRBV19 and TRBJ2-1; 14 positions match TRBD2. The CDR3 is made up of 15 amino acids. From germline, CDR1 is LNHDA and CDR2 SQIVND (reference sequence). V lost 7 bases, J lost 9 bases, and 8 bases stayed unmatched. The CDR3 nucleotides read TGTGCCAGTACCGCGACTAGCGGGGGGGCAGGTGAGCAGTTCTTC. Its protein product is CASTATSGGAGEQFF. Drawing the rest from reference TRBV19 and TRBJ2-1, the complete variable domain is DGGITQSPKYLFRKEGQNVTLSCEQNLNHDAMYWYRQDPGQGLRLIYYSQIVNDFQKGDIAEGYSVSREKKESFPLTVTSAQKNPTAFYLCASTATSGGAGEQFFGPGTRLTVL.

The rearrangement uses TRBV24-1 and TRBJ2-7; 8 nucleotides line up with TRBD2. Trimming cost V 5 bases and J 4 bases; bases outside gene matches: 3. Germline V lookup: CDR1 KGHDR, CDR2 SFDVKD. This CDR3 region has 13 residues. CDR3 bases: TGTGCCACCAGTGCCGCGGGAGGTTACGAGCAGTACTTC. Translation gives CATSAAGGYEQYF.

This sequence joins TRBV7-9 and TRBJ2-2, with 10 bases matching TRBD1. Germline values: CDR1 SEHNR, CDR2 FQNEAQ (reference sequence). J was trimmed by 4 bases and V by 0 bases; bases with no gene match: 8. This CDR3 spans 18 amino acids. The CDR3 here is CASSLALGTGARTGELFF. DNA for the CDR3: TGTGCCAGCAGCTTAGCCCTCGGGACAGGGGCGCGCACCGGGGAGCTGTTTTTT.

The V call is TRBV24-1, the J call TRBJ2-3; tentative D call: TRBD1 (6 bases). The V gene lost 12 bases and the J gene lost 1 base, with 10 bases spanning the gap. Germline V gives CDR1 KGHDR, CDR2 SFDVKD. The CDR3 contains 12 residues. The CDR3 nucleotides read TGTGCCTCAGGGGCCGGCACAGATACGCAGTATTTT. It is translated as CASGAGTDTQYF.

This clone has just one count. CDR3 coding DNA: TGTGCCAGCAGATACATCGGACTTAACTACGAGCAGTACTTC. Its translation: CASRYIGLNYEQYF. The genes are TRBV28 and TRBJ2-7; D may be TRBD2 (5 bases). V shed 6 bases and J shed 3 bases, with 15 bases lying between them. Germline assignment: CDR1 MDHEN and CDR2 SYDVKM. CDR3 length: 14 residues.

The V call is TRBV30, the J call TRBJ1-1, with D uncertain. The CDR3 has 13 residues. V lost 4 bases to trimming and J lost 4 bases, with 13 bases between them. Germline V gene data show CDR1 as GTSNPN and CDR2 as SVGIG (reference sequence). The CDR3 is CAWTVRGGTEAFF. The CDR3 DNA sequence: TGTGCCTGGACCGTACGGGGAGGCACTGAAGCTTTCTTT. Combining the CDR3 with reference TRBV30 and TRBJ1-1 gives the whole variable domain SQTIHQWPATLVQPVGSPLSLECTVEGTSNPNLYWYRQAAGRGLQLLFYSVGIGQISSEVPQNLSASRPQDRQFILSSKKLLLSDSGFYLCAWTVRGGTEAFFGQGTRLTVV.

In this sample, this clone turned up a few times. V usage is TRBV27 and J usage is TRBJ2-7; 8 nucleotides agree with TRBD1. Germline trimming cut 6 bases from V and 0 bases from J; bases unmatched to any gene: 4. CDR1 and CDR2 (germline): MNHEY, SMNVEV (reference sequence). The CDR3 spans 14 residues. The CDR3 coding sequence is TGTGCCAGCAGCGACAGGGGCCTCTCCTACGAGCAGTACTTC. As protein: CASSDRGLSYEQYF.

This clone has just a few counts. The same CDR3 arises from other DNA sequences in this sample as well. This rearrangement joins TRBV7-2 to TRBJ2-1, with 10 bases aligning to TRBD1. V dropped 3 bases and J dropped 4; count of bases not matched to a gene: 3. The CDR3 is made up of 15 amino acids. From germline, CDR1 is SGHTA and CDR2 FQGNSA. Here the CDR3 reads CASSFGQGEYNEQFF. CDR3 sequence (DNA): TGTGCCAGCAGCTTCGGACAGGGGGAATACAATGAGCAGTTCTTC. Using reference TRBV7-2 and TRBJ2-1 for the parts outside the CDR3, the full variable domain is GAGVSQSPSNKVTEKGKDVELRCDPISGHTALYWYRQSLGQGLEFLIYFQGNSAPDKSGLPSDRFSAERTGGSVSTLTIQRTQQEDSAVYLCASSFGQGEYNEQFFGPGTRLTVL.

The V call is TRBV7-3, the J call TRBJ2-1, with 8 nucleotides matching TRBD2. V was pared by 0 bases and J by 4 bases, with 5 bases of the junction left unmatched. The germline gives CDR1 SGHTA, CDR2 FQGTGA. The CDR3 covers 16 residues. As DNA, the CDR3 is TGTGCCAGCAGCTTAACGTTGACTAGCGCGTACAATGAGCAGTTCTTC. Translation gives CASSLTLTSAYNEQFF.

This chain links TRBV25-1 with TRBJ1-1, with 7 bases aligning to TRBD1. The CDR3 extends over 15 amino acids. V shed 1 base, J shed 5 bases, and the junction held 7 bases outside the gene matches. Germline-derived CDR1 and CDR2 are MGHDK and SYGVNS. CDR3 sequence (DNA): TGTGCCAGCAGTGAATGGGGCAGGGGGAAGACTGAAGCTTTCTTT. Translated, it gives CASSEWGRGKTEAFF.